The source of this T cell receptor (beta chain) is a study of blood T cell repertoires in COVID-19. Sequenced by immunoSEQ multiplex PCR; TCRdb stores in-frame clones only, minus some. The sample contains 70,000 to 90,000 clones, around 78% of which appear only once. This sequence was found in a woman aged 80 or older with acute or convalescent COVID-19. The sequenced sample was peripheral blood.

CDR3 in DNA: TGTGCCAGCATCCAGACAGGGGGAGAGACCCAGTACTTC. Translation gives CASIQTGGETQYF. The V call is TRBV12-3 or TRBV12-4, the J call TRBJ2-5; TRBD1 agrees at 9 bases. With V trimmed by 7 bases and J by 4 bases, 4 bases remained unmatched. CDR3 size: 13 residues.